Listed below are T cell receptor beta chains from one sample, sequenced in a study of metastatic and nonmetastatic thyroid tumors. MiXCR reprocessed the PCR reads for TCRdb. The sample lists roughly 24,000 clones, approximately 21% occurring once. The sequencing sample was made of blood. Receptors were obtained from a male donor with papillary thyroid cancer or a benign thyroid nodule (not recorded which). Some clones in this sample may be carry-over from other donors' samples. The CDR3 runs from the conserved cysteine through the conserved F or W. A D gene is named only where the DNA matches it firmly. For some rows the clone size is stated as once, few or many, or as a class when expanded; others skip it.

. | TRBJ2-3 | TRBD2 | TRBV5-4 | CASSLPRGGADTQYF | TGTGCCAGCAGCTTGCCCCGGGGGGGGGCGGATACGCAGTATTTT
medium-sized | TRBJ2-1 | TRBD2 | TRBV11-2 | CASSIGWDYNYEQFF | TGTGCCAGCAGCATAGGTTGGGACTATAACTATGAGCAGTTCTTC
many | TRBJ1-2 | . | TRBV3-1 | CASSLRSPSYSYTF | TGTGCCAGCAGCCTCCGCAGTCCCTCCTATAGCTACACCTTC
. | TRBJ2-5 | . | TRBV5-6 | CASSLNLQGVEETQYF | TGTGCCAGCAGCCTAAACCTACAGGGCGTAGAGGAGACACAGTACTTC
. | TRBJ1-5 | TRBD1 | TRBV19 | CASSIGTGYSNKTQHF | TGTGCCAGTAGTATAGGGACAGGCTATAGCAATAAGACCCAGCATTTT
many | TRBJ2-3 | . | TRBV18 | CASSPRAERTDTQYF | TGTGCCAGCTCACCACGGGCGGAACGCACAGATACGCAGTATTTT
. | TRBJ2-3 | . | TRBV6-2/TRBV6-3 | CASSYPLHGTDTQYF | TGTGCCAGCAGTTACCCCCTACATGGCACAGATACGCAGTATTTT
many | TRBJ2-2 | TRBD1 | TRBV7-9 | CASSTPLTGTAIRTGELFF | TGTGCCAGCAGCACTCCTTTAACCGGGACAGCGATACGCACCGGGGAGCTGTTTTTT
once | TRBJ2-1 | TRBD2 | TRBV2 | CASSGIAGIGYNEQFF | TGTGCCAGCAGTGGAATAGCGGGGATCGGATACAATGAGCAGTTCTTC
many | TRBJ2-2 | . | TRBV5-1 | CASSRGGDPLGGELFF | TGCGCCAGCAGTAGAGGCGGAGACCCCCTAGGGGGGGAGCTGTTTTTT
medium-sized | TRBJ1-4 | . | TRBV28 | CASRDGLWGELFF | TGTGCCAGCCGGGACGGACTTTGGGGGGAACTGTTTTTT
many | TRBJ1-1 | . | TRBV11-1 | CASSLWGGAGNTEAFF | TGTGCCAGCAGCTTATGGGGCGGGGCAGGGAACACTGAAGCTTTCTTT
many | TRBJ2-5 | TRBD1 | TRBV6-1 | CASYGGDRGNFQETQYF | TGTGCCAGCTACGGGGGGGACAGGGGGAATTTCCAAGAGACCCAGTACTTC
medium-sized | TRBJ2-2 | TRBD1 | TRBV24-1 | CATSDAGQGMTGELFF | TGTGCCACCAGTGATGCGGGACAGGGTATGACCGGGGAGCTGTTTTTT
once | TRBJ2-7 | . | TRBV7-3 | CASSNRDGPYEQYF | TGTGCCAGCAGCAACCGGGACGGTCCCTACGAGCAGTACTTC
. | TRBJ2-1 | TRBD2 | TRBV20-1 | CSARRRARTSWRYNEQFF | TGCAGTGCTAGGAGGAGGGCAAGGACTAGTTGGAGGTACAATGAGCAGTTCTTC
. | TRBJ1-2 | . | TRBV5-1 | CASSLGQDGGGYTF | TGCGCCAGCAGCTTGGGACAGGACGGGGGCGGCTACACCTTC
few | TRBJ1-1 | . | TRBV19 | CASIGGMVNTEAFF | TGTGCCAGCATCGGGGGTATGGTGAACACTGAAGCTTTCTTT
many | TRBJ2-3 | . | TRBV5-1 | CASSLSAQADTQYF | TGCGCCAGCAGCTTGAGTGCTCAGGCAGATACGCAGTATTTT
many | TRBJ2-1 | . | TRBV30 | CAWSSWEWNEQFF | TGTGCCTGGAGTTCTTGGGAGTGGAATGAGCAGTTCTTC
many | TRBJ2-2 | TRBD1 | TRBV6-1 | CASSEQGDTGELFF | TGTGCCAGCAGTGAACAGGGGGACACCGGGGAGCTGTTTTTT
many | TRBJ1-4 | . | TRBV28 | CASSLMRLPLWTNEKLFF | TGTGCCAGCAGTTTAATGAGGCTCCCCCTTTGGACTAATGAAAAACTGTTTTTT
many | TRBJ1-1 | . | TRBV9 | CASSVGSGGEAFF | TGTGCCAGCAGCGTAGGGTCTGGGGGCGAAGCTTTCTTT
. | TRBJ1-5 | . | TRBV5-6 | CASSLVGQNQPQHF | TGTGCCAGCAGCTTGGTCGGGCAAAATCAGCCCCAGCATTTT